This T cell receptor beta chain was captured in a study of control samples from healthy donors and cancer patients. Sequenced by immunoSEQ multiplex PCR; TCRdb stores in-frame clones only, minus some. The sample shows about 160,000 clones, about 94% of them seen only once. Germline V gene sequence: CDR1 LGHDT, CDR2 YNNKEL (reference sequence). CDR3 length: 13 residues. The ends were cut back, 7 bases at V and 6 bases at J, with 14 bases in the middle. V and J are TRBV3-1 (or the pseudogene TRBV3-2) and TRBJ2-3; D ambiguous. The specimen was blood. This sequence originates from a woman aged 40 to 49 in good health. CDR3: CASTNTRHDTQYF. The CDR3 nucleotides are TGTGCCAGCACCAACACACGCCACGATACGCAGTATTTT.